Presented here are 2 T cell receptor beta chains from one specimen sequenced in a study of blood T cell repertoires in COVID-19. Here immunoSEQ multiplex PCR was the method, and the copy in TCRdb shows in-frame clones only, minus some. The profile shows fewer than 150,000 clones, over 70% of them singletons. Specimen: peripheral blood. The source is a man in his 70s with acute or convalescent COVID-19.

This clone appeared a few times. The DNA of the CDR3 is TGCACCAGCAGCCTTGAGGAGGGGGCTACTGAAGCTTTCTTT. Its translation is CTSSLEEGATEAFF. The V call is TRBV1, the J call TRBJ1-1; the D segment call TRBD1 is taken from the table without a DNA check. TRBV1 is a pseudogene. The CDR3 consists of 14 residues.

The CDR3 loop reads CASSVASSLAPYEQYF. CDR3 nucleotide sequence: TGTGCCAGCAGCGTAGCTAGTTCCCTAGCTCCCTACGAGCAGTACTTC. The V gene is TRBV9, the J gene TRBJ2-7; possibly TRBD2 for D (5 bases). CDR3 length: 16 amino acids. V was cut by 0 bases and J by 2 bases, with 15 bases left in between. Germline V gives CDR1 SGDLS, CDR2 YYNGEE.